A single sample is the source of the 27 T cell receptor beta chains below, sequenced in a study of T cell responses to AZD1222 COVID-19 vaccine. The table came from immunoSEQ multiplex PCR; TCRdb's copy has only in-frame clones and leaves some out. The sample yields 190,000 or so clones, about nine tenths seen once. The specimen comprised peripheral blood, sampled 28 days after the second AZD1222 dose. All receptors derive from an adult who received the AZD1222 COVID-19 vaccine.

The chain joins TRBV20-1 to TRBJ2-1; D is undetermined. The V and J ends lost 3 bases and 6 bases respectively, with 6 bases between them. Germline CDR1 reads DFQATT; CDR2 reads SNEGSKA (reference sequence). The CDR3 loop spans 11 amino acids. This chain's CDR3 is CSARRANEQFF. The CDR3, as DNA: TGCAGTGCTAGGCGTGCCAATGAGCAGTTCTTC.

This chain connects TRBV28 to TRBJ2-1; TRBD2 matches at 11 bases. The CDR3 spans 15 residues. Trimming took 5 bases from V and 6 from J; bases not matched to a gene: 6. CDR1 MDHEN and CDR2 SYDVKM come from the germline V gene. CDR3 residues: CASSPGTSGVNEQFF. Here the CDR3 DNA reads TGTGCCAGCAGTCCCGGGACTAGCGGTGTCAATGAGCAGTTCTTC.

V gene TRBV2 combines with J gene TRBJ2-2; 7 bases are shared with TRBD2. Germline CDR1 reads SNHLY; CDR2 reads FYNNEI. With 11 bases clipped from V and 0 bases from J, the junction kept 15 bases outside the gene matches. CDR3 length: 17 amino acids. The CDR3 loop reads CAGPFQAGQPNTGELFF. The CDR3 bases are TGTGCCGGCCCCTTCCAAGCGGGGCAGCCGAACACCGGGGAGCTGTTTTTT.

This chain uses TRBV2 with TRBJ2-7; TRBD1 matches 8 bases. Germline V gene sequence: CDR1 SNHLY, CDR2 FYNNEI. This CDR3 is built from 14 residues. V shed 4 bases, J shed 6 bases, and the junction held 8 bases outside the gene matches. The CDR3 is CASSGTGLGGEQYF. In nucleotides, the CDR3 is TGTGCCAGCAGTGGGACAGGGCTGGGAGGCGAGCAGTACTTC.

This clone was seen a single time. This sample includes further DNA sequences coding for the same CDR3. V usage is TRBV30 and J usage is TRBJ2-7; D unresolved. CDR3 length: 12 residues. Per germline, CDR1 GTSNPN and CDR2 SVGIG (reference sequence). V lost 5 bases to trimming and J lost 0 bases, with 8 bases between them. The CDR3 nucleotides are TGTGCCTGGGGGCCAAACTCCTACGAGCAGTACTTC. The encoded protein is CAWGPNSYEQYF.

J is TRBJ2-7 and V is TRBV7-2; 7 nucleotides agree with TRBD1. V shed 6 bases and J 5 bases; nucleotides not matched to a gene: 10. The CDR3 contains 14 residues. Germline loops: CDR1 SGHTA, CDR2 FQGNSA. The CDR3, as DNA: TGTGCCAGCAGGCCCGGGACAGCCAGGGACGAGCAGTACTTC. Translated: CASRPGTARDEQYF.

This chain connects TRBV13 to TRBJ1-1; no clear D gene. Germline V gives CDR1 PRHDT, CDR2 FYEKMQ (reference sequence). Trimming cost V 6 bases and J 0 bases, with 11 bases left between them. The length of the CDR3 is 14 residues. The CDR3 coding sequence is TGTGCCAGCAGGGACGGAGACATGAACACTGAAGCTTTCTTT. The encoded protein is CASRDGDMNTEAFF.

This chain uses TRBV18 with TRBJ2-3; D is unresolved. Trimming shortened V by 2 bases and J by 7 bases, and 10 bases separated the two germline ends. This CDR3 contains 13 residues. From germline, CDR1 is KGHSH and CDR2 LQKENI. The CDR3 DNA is TGTGCCAGCTCACCAAGGCCAGAGCATACGCAGTATTTT. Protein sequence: CASSPRPEHTQYF.

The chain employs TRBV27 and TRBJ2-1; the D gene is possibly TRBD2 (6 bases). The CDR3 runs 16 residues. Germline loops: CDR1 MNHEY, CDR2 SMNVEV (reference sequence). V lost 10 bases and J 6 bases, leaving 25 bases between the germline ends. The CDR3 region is CATKVVGGKSGNEQFF. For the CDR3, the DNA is TGTGCCACCAAAGTTGTGGGCGGGAAAAGCGGCAATGAGCAGTTCTTC.

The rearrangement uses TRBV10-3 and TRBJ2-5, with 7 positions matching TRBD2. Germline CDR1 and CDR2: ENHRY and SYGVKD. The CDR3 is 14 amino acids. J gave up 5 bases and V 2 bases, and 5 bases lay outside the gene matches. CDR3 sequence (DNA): TGTGCCATCAGTGAGGCGGTGGGAGGGGAGACCCAGTACTTC. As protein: CAISEAVGGETQYF.

CDR3 region: CASSQKGRVTEAFF. The CDR3 DNA is TGCGCCAGCAGCCAAAAGGGGAGGGTGACTGAAGCTTTCTTT. The chain couples TRBV4-3 to TRBJ1-1; possibly TRBD1 for D (5 bases). V was shortened by 2 bases and J by 5 bases, with 12 bases between the two germline ends. From germline, CDR1 is LGHNA and CDR2 YSLEER. The CDR3 covers 14 residues.

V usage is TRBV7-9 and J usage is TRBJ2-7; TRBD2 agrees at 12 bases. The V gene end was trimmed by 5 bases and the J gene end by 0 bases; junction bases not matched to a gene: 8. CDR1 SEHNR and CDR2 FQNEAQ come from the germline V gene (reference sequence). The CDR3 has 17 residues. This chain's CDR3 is CASSVSLTSGSSYEQYF. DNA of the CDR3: TGTGCCAGCAGCGTTAGCCTGACTAGCGGGAGCTCCTACGAGCAGTACTTC. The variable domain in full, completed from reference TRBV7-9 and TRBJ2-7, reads DTGVSQNPRHKITKRGQNVTFRCDPISEHNRLYWYRQTLGQGPEFLTYFQNEAQLEKSRLLSDRFSAERPKGSFSTLEIQRTEQGDSAMYLCASSVSLTSGSSYEQYFGPGTRLTVT.

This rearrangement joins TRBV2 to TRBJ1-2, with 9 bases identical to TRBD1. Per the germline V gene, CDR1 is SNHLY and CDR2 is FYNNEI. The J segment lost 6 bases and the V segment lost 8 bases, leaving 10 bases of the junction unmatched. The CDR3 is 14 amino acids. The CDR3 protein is CASRPTGGRDGYTF. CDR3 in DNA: TGTGCCAGCCGCCCGACAGGGGGTAGGGATGGCTACACCTTC.

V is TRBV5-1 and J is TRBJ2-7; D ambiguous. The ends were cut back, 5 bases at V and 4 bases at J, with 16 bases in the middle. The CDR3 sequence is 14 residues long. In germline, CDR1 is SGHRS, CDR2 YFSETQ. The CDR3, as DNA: TGCGCCAGCAGTTCCACTTCTCGAGCTTACGAGCAGTACTTC. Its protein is CASSSTSRAYEQYF. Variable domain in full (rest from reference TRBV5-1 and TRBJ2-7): KAGVTQTPRYLIKTRGQQVTLSCSPISGHRSVSWYQQTPGQGLQFLFEYFSETQRNKGNFPGRFSGRQFSNSRSEMNVSTLELGDSALYLCASSSTSRAYEQYFGPGTRLTVT.

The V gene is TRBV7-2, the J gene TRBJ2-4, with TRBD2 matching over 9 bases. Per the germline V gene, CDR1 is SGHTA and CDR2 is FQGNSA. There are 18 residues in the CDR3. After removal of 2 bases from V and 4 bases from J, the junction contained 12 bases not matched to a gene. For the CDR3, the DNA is TGTGCCAGCAGCTTAACAGTAGCGGGAGATGTGGGGAAAAACATTCAGTACTTC. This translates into CASSLTVAGDVGKNIQYF.

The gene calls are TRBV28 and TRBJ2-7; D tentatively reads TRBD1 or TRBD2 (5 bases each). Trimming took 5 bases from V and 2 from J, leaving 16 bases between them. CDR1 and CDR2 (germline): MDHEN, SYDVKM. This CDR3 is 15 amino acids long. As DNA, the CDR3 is TGTGCCAGCAGTGTTGTTAGGGACGGCACCTACGAGCAGTACTTC. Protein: CASSVVRDGTYEQYF.

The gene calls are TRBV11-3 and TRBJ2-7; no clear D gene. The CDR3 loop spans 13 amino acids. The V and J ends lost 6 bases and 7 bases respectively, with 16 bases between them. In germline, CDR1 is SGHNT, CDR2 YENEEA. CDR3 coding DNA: TGTGCCAGCAGTTCTAGGTCGTCCGGAGAGCAGTACTTC. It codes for CASSSRSSGEQYF.

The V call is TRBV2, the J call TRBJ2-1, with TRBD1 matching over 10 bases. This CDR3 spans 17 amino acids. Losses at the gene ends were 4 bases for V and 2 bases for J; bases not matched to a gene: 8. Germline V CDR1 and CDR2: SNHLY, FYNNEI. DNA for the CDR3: TGTGCCAGCAGTGCAAATCCCGGGACAGGGGCCTACAATGAGCAGTTCTTC. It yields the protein CASSANPGTGAYNEQFF.

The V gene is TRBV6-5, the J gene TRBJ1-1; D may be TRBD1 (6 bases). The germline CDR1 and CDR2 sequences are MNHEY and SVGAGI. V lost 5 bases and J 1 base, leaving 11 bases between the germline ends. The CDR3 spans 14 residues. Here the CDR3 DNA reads TGTGCCAGCAGTAAGGGACAACCGAACACTGAAGCTTTCTTT. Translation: CASSKGQPNTEAFF.

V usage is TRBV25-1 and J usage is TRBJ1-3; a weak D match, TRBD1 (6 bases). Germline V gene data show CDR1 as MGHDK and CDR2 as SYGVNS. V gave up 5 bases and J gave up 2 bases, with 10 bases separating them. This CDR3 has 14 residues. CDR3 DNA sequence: TGTGCCAGCAGTTTGTCAGGGGCTGGAAACACCATATATTTT. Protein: CASSLSGAGNTIYF. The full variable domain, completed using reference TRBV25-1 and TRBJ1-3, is EADIYQTPRYLVIGTGKKITLECSQTMGHDKMYWYQQDPGMELHLIHYSYGVNSTEKGDLSSESTVSRIRTEHFPLTLESARPSHTSQYLCASSLSGAGNTIYFGEGSWLTVV.

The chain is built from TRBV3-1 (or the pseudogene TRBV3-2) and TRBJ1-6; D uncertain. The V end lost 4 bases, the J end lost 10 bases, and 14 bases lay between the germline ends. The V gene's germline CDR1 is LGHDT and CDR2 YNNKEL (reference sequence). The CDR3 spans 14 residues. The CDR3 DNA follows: TGTGCCAGCAGCCTTACTGGGCGGGCATCACCCCTCCACTTT. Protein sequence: CASSLTGRASPLHF.

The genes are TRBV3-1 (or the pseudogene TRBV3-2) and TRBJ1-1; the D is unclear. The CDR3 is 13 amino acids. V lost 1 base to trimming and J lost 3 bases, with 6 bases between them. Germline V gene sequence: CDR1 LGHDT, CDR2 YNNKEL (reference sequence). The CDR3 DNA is TGTGCCAGCAGCCAAGGTGGGGACACTGAAGCTTTCTTT. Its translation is CASSQGGDTEAFF.

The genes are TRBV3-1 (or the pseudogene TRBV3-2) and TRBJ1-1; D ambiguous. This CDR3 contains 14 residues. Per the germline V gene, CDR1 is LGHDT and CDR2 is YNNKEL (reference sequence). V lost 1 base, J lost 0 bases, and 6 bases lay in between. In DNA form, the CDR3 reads TGTGCCAGCAGCCAAGCAGTAATGAACACTGAAGCTTTCTTT. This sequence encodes CASSQAVMNTEAFF.

The chain's CDR3 is CASSLDRAQINTGELFF. CDR3 DNA sequence: TGCGCCAGCAGCTTAGACAGGGCGCAGATAAACACCGGGGAGCTGTTTTTT. The J gene is TRBJ2-2, the V gene TRBV5-1; 7 bases agree with TRBD1. The germline V gene encodes CDR1 SGHRS and CDR2 YFSETQ. This CDR3 spans 17 amino acids. Germline trimming cut 2 bases from V and 2 bases from J; bases unmatched to any gene: 9.

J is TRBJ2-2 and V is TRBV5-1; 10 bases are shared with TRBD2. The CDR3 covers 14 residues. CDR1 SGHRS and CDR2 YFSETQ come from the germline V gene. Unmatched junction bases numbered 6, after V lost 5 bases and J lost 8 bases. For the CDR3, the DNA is TGCGCCAGCAGGGCTAGCGGGAGTTCGGGGGAGCTGTTTTTT. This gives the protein CASRASGSSGELFF.

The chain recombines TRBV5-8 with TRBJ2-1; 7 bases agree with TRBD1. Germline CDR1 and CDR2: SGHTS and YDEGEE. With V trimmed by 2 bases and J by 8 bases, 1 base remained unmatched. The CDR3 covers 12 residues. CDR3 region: CASSFQGDEQFF. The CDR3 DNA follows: TGTGCCAGCAGCTTTCAGGGGGATGAGCAGTTCTTC.

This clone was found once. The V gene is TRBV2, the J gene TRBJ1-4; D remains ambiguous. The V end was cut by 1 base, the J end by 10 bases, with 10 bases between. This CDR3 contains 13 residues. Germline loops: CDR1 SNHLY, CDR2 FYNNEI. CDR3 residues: CASSEVRSGKLFF. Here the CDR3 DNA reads TGTGCCAGCAGTGAAGTGAGGTCCGGAAAACTGTTTTTT.